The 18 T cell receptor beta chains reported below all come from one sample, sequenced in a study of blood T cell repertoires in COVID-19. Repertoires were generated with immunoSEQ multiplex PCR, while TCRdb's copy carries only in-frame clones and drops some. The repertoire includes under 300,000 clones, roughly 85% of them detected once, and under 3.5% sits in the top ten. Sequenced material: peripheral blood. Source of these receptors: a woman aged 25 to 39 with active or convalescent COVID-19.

CDR3 amino acids: CARSLLDRDDYSNQPQHF. For the CDR3, the DNA is TGTGCCAGAAGCCTACTGGACAGGGACGATTATAGCAATCAGCCCCAGCATTTT. The V call is TRBV5-3, the J call TRBJ1-5, with 8 bases matching TRBD1. TRBV5-3 is placed among ORFs of uncertain function. J gave up 0 bases and V 4 bases, and 12 bases lay outside the gene matches. The CDR3 covers 18 residues.

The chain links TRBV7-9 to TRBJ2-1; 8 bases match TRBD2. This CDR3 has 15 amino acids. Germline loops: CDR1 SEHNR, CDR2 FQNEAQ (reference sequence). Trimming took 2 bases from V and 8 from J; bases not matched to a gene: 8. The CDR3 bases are TGTGCCAGCAGCTTATCAGCGGGGGTGATAGATGAGCAGTTCTTC. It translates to CASSLSAGVIDEQFF. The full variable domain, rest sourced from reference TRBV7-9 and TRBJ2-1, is DTGVSQNPRHKITKRGQNVTFRCDPISEHNRLYWYRQTLGQGPEFLTYFQNEAQLEKSRLLSDRFSAERPKGSFSTLEIQRTEQGDSAMYLCASSLSAGVIDEQFFGPGTRLTVL.

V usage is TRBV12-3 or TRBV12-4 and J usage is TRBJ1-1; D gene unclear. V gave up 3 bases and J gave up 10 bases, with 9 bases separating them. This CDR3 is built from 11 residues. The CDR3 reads CASSFASGAFF. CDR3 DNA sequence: TGTGCCAGCAGTTTTGCTAGTGGAGCTTTCTTT.

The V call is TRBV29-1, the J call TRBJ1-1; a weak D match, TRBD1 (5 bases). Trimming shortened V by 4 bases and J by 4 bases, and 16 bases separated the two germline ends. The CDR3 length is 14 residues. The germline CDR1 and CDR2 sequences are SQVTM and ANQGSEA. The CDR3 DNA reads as TGCAGCGTTGGGGCCTTTCGGGGGGGCACTGAAGCTTTCTTT. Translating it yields CSVGAFRGGTEAFF.

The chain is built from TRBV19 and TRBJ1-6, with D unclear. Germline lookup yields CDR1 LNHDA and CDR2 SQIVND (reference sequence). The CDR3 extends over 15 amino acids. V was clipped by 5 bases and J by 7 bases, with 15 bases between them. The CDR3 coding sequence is TGTGCCAGTAGTTCCCGCCCGGGGTTCAATTCACCCCTCCACTTT. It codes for CASSSRPGFNSPLHF. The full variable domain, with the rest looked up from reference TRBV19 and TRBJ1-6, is DGGITQSPKYLFRKEGQNVTLSCEQNLNHDAMYWYRQDPGQGLRLIYYSQIVNDFQKGDIAEGYSVSREKKESFPLTVTSAQKNPTAFYLCASSSRPGFNSPLHFGNGTRLTVT.

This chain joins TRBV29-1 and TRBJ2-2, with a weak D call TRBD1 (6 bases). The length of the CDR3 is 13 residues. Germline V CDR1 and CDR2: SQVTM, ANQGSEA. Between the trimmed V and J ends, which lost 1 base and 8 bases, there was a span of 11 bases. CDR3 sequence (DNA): TGCAGCGTTGAAGGCCAGGGGATTGGGGAGCTGTTTTTT. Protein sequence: CSVEGQGIGELFF.

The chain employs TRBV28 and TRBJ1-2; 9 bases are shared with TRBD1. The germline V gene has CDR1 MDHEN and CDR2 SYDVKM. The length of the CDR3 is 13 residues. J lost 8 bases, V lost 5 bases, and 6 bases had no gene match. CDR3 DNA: TGTGCCAGCAGTGGGGACAGGGTGTTGGGCTACACCTTC. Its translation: CASSGDRVLGYTF.

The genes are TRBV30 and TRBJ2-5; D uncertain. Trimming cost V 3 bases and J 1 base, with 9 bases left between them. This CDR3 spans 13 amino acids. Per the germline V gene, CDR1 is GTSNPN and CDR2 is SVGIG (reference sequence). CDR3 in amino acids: CAWSPVSQETQYF. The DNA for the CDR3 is TGTGCCTGGAGCCCCGTCTCCCAAGAGACCCAGTACTTC.

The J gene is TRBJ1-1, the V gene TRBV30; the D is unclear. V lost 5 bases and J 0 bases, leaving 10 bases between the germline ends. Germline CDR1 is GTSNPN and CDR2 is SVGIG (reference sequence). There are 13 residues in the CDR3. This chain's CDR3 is CAWDPGVNTEAFF. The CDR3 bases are TGTGCCTGGGATCCGGGAGTGAACACTGAAGCTTTCTTT.

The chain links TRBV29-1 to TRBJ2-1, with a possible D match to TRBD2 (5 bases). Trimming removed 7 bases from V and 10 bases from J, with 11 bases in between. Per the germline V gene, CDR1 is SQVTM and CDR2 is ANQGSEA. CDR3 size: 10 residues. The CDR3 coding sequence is TGCAGCGGAAGGGAGATGGAGCAGTTCTTC. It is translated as CSGREMEQFF.

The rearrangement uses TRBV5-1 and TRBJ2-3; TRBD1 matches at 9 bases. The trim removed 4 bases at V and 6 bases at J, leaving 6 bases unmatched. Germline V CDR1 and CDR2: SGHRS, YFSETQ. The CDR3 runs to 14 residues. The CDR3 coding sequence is TGCGCCAGCAGCGTACAGGGGGCGGGTGATACGCAGTATTTT. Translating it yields CASSVQGAGDTQYF.

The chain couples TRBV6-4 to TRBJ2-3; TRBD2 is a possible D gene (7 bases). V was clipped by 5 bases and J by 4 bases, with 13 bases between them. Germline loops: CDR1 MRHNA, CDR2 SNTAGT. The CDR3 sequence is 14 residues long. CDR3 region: CASSRTGGSDTQYF. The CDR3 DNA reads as TGTGCCAGCAGTCGGACGGGGGGCTCAGATACGCAGTATTTT.

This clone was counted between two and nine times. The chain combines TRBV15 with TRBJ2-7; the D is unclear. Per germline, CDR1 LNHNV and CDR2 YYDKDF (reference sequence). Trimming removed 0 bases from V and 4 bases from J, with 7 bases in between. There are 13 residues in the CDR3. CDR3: CATSRDPPYEQYF. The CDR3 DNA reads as TGTGCCACCAGCAGAGATCCCCCTTACGAGCAGTACTTC.

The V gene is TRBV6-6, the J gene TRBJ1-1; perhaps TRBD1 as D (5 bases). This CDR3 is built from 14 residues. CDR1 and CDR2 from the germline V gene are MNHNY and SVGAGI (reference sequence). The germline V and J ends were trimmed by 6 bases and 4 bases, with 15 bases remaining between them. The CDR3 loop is CASSLRAGGTEAFF. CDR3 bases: TGTGCCAGCAGCCTCCGGGCGGGGGGCACTGAAGCTTTCTTT.

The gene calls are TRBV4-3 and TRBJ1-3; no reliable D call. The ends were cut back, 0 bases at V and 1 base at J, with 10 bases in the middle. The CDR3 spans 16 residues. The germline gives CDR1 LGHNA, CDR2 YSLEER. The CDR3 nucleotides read TGCGCCAGCAGCCAAGATCTACAGCTATCTGGAAACACCATATATTTT. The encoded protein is CASSQDLQLSGNTIYF.

In DNA, the CDR3 is TGTGCCAGCAGTTCTAGTCCCGGTTATACGCAGTATTTT. This encodes CASSSSPGYTQYF. The rearrangement links TRBV6-2 or TRBV6-3 to TRBJ2-3; D not resolved. Germline loops: CDR1 MNHEY, CDR2 SVGEGT. V shed 4 bases and J shed 7 bases, with 12 bases lying between them. This CDR3 has 13 amino acids.

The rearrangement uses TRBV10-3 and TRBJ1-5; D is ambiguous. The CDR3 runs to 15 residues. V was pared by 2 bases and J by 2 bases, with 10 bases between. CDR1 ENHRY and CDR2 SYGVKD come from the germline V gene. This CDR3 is CAISEEGQGNQPQHF. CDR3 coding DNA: TGTGCCATCAGTGAGGAGGGTCAGGGCAATCAGCCCCAGCATTTT.

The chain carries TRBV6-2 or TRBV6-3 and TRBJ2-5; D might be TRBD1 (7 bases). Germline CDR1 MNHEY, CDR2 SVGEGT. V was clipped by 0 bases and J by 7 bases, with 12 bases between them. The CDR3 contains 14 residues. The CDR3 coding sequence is TGTGCCAGCAGTTACTCGGTCCAGGGGGGGACCCAGTACTTC. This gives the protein CASSYSVQGGTQYF.